These 32 T cell receptor beta chains were all obtained from the same sample, sequenced in a study of low-dose radiotherapy and immunotherapy resistance in tumors. First-strand cDNA relied on TRAV- and TRBV-specific primers spanning alpha and beta chains. The TCRs were subjected to amplification over about 19 PCR cycles employing a constant-region primer in conjunction with a V-primer adapter. TCRdb independently ran MiXCR on the reads; one entry per CDR3 protein. This sample carries about 35,000 distinct CDR3 sequences, about 20% of them seen once, and the ten largest clones take 9.2%. Regarding time point: after trial treatment. Treatment denoted: LDRT plus nivolumab, ipilimumab, low-dose cyclophosphamide and aspirin (RACIN trial). This specimen consisted of PBMCs, obtained after low-dose radiotherapy plus immunotherapy. The receptors shown here come from a female donor with ovarian cancer.

This clonotype came up many times. The chain joins TRBV5-4 to TRBJ2-6; 7 nucleotides agree with TRBD2. This CDR3 comprises 17 residues. V shed 4 bases, J shed 3 bases, and the junction held 10 bases outside the gene matches. Germline assignment: CDR1 SGHNT and CDR2 YYREEE (reference sequence). In DNA form, the CDR3 reads TGTGCCAGCAGCCTCCCTGGGGGGAGGGGTGGGGCCAACGTCCTGACTTTC. Its protein product is CASSLPGGRGGANVLTF. Variable domain in full (rest from reference TRBV5-4 and TRBJ2-6): ETGVTQSPTHLIKTRGQQVTLRCSSQSGHNTVSWYQQALGQGPQFIFQYYREEENGRGNFPPRFSGLQFPNYSSELNVNALELDDSALYLCASSLPGGRGGANVLTFGAGSRLTVL.

The J gene is TRBJ2-1, the V gene TRBV13, with TRBD1 identical over 8 bases. Germline trimming cut 3 bases from V and 7 bases from J; bases unmatched to any gene: 11. The CDR3 has 16 residues. Germline V gives CDR1 PRHDT, CDR2 FYEKMQ (reference sequence). In DNA, the CDR3 is TGTGCCAGCAGCTTCCCAGGGGGCGAAATTGGGAATGAGCAGTTCTTC. It yields the protein CASSFPGGEIGNEQFF. The complete variable domain, with remaining parts taken from reference TRBV13 and TRBJ2-1, reads AAGVIQSPRHLIKEKRETATLKCYPIPRHDTVYWYQQGPGQDPQFLISFYEKMQSDKGSIPDRFSAQQFSDYHSELNMSSLELGDSALYFCASSFPGGEIGNEQFFGPGTRLTVL.

The sample holds many counts of this clonotype. The J gene is TRBJ2-3, the V gene TRBV29-1; a possible D gene is TRBD2 (6 bases). The ends were cut back, 1 base at V and 5 bases at J, with 13 bases in the middle. The CDR3 spans 14 residues. The germline CDR1 and CDR2 sequences are SQVTM and ANQGSEA. The CDR3 DNA reads TGCAGCGTTGAAGTGTCGGGGGTTGGAGATACGCAGTATTTT. It codes for CSVEVSGVGDTQYF.

This clonotype has ten or more counts. The V gene is TRBV28, the J gene TRBJ1-5, with a possible D match to TRBD1 (6 bases). V lost 3 bases, J lost 7 bases, and 13 bases lay in between. CDR3 length: 14 amino acids. Germline assignment: CDR1 MDHEN and CDR2 SYDVKM. The DNA for the CDR3 is TGTGCCAGCAGTTTTCGGGGGGCACAACAGCCCCAGCATTTT. It codes for CASSFRGAQQPQHF.

This chain joins TRBV29-1 and TRBJ2-4, with 8 nucleotides matching TRBD2. Germline assignment: CDR1 SQVTM and CDR2 ANQGSEA. J lost 6 bases, V lost 6 bases, and 10 bases had no gene match. The CDR3 is made up of 14 amino acids. For the CDR3, the DNA is TGCAGCGTGCACGGAATCGGGAGGGGAAACATTCAGTACTTC. Protein product: CSVHGIGRGNIQYF.

This clonotype appeared many times. One end of the junction does not line up with germline, which may come from a read error. The genes are TRBV5-4 and TRBJ2-7; D is perhaps TRBD1 (6 bases). Per the germline V gene, CDR1 is SGHNT and CDR2 is YYREEE (reference sequence). The CDR3 runs to 11 residues. The CDR3 is CASSQAGERDF. CDR3 bases: TGTGCCAGCAGCCAAGCAGGGGAGAGGGACTTC.

Ten or more counts support this clonotype. The chain recombines TRBV28 with TRBJ1-5; no firm D call. Germline values: CDR1 MDHEN, CDR2 SYDVKM. Trimming stripped 6 bases from V and 0 bases from J, with 12 bases between. The CDR3 runs to 15 residues. CDR3: CASSRDINSNQPQHF. For the CDR3, the DNA is TGTGCCAGCAGCCGAGACATAAATAGCAATCAGCCCCAGCATTTT. Filled out from reference TRBV28 and TRBJ1-5, the complete variable domain reads DVKVTQSSRYLVKRTGEKVFLECVQDMDHENMFWYRQDPGLGLRLIYFSYDVKMKEKGDIPEGYSVSREKKERFSLILESASTNQTSMYLCASSRDINSNQPQHFGDGTRLSIL.

This clonotype was detected ten times or more. CDR3 residues: CASSVAGGAREQFF. Written as DNA, the CDR3 is TGTGCCAGCAGCGTAGCCGGGGGGGCCAGGGAGCAGTTCTTC. The chain recombines TRBV9 with TRBJ2-1; 8 nucleotides line up with TRBD2. The CDR3 consists of 14 residues. Germline V gene sequence: CDR1 SGDLS, CDR2 YYNGEE. J gave up 10 bases and V 0 bases, and 6 bases lay outside the gene matches.

Ten or more counts support this clonotype. The chain joins TRBV6-2 or TRBV6-3 to TRBJ2-1; a possible D gene is TRBD1 (5 bases). Germline V gene sequence: CDR1 MNHEY, CDR2 SVGEGT. This CDR3 is built from 13 residues. Trimming left V 2 bases short and J 5 bases short, with 7 bases between. The CDR3 sequence is CASSYKGDNEQFF. The CDR3 bases are TGTGCCAGCAGTTACAAAGGGGACAATGAGCAGTTCTTC.

The CDR3 loop is CASSVVGQETQYF. The CDR3 DNA reads as TGTGCCAGCAGCGTAGTCGGTCAAGAGACCCAGTACTTC. The V and J genes are TRBV9 and TRBJ2-5; unclear D gene. The V gene lost 0 bases and the J gene lost 2 bases, with 5 bases spanning the gap. The CDR3 loop spans 13 amino acids. Germline-derived CDR1 and CDR2 are SGDLS and YYNGEE.

This clonotype showed up many times. The chain joins TRBV18 to TRBJ2-7; D ambiguous. CDR3 length: 13 amino acids. Deletions cut 2 bases from V and 7 bases from J, with 12 bases between. Germline lookup yields CDR1 KGHSH and CDR2 LQKENI. This CDR3 reads CASSPLWLGEQYF. CDR3 DNA sequence: TGTGCCAGCTCACCATTGTGGCTGGGGGAGCAGTACTTC.

This clonotype was recorded a few times. A far larger clone is off by one base, so a read error is likely. The rearrangement links TRBV20-1 to TRBJ2-5; the D gene is possibly TRBD2 (7 bases). The J call may not be correct, given that the DNA end is closer to TRBJ2-7. Germline loops: CDR1 DFQATT, CDR2 SNEGSKA (reference sequence). This CDR3 is built from 15 residues. In DNA, the CDR3 is TGCAGTGCTAGACTTAGGGGGGAGGGCCCTCACGAGCAGTACTTC. This codes for CSARLRGEGPHEQYF.

This clonotype has a count of ten or more. The rearrangement joins TRBV25-1 to TRBJ1-1; 7 nucleotides agree with TRBD1. In germline, CDR1 is MGHDK, CDR2 SYGVNS. The CDR3 runs 11 residues. V was pared by 5 bases and J by 10 bases, with 4 bases of the junction left unmatched. CDR3 protein: CASSFRTGAFF. Here the CDR3 DNA reads TGTGCCAGCAGTTTTCGGACAGGAGCTTTCTTT.

In its sample, this clonotype was seen many times. This rearrangement joins TRBV5-6 to TRBJ1-5, with D uncertain. The CDR3 spans 14 residues. Trimming shortened V by 4 bases and J by 2 bases, and 10 bases separated the two germline ends. Germline CDR1 reads SGHDT; CDR2 reads YYEEEE. The chain's CDR3 is CASSNWGGNQPQHF. CDR3 coding DNA: TGTGCCAGCAGCAATTGGGGAGGCAATCAGCCCCAGCATTTT. The variable domain in full, completed from reference TRBV5-6 and TRBJ1-5, reads DAGVTQSPTHLIKTRGQQVTLRCSPKSGHDTVSWYQQALGQGPQFIFQYYEEEERQRGNFPDRFSGHQFPNYSSELNVNALLLGDSALYLCASSNWGGNQPQHFGDGTRLSIL.

About this clonotype: One base away lies a much larger clone, so this may be a sequencing read error. The chain combines TRBV12-3 or TRBV12-4 with TRBJ2-1, with D maybe TRBD1 (6 bases). CDR3 length equals 20 residues. Trimming stripped 6 bases from V and 2 bases from J, with 29 bases between. CDR3 protein: CASSPQDEGEWSRPYNEQFF. CDR3 bases: TGTGCCAGCAGCCCCCAGGACGAGGGGGAATGGTCTCGTCCCTACAATGAGCAGTTCTTC.

This clonotype occurred many times. The V gene is TRBV4-1, the J gene TRBJ2-7; no clear D. The CDR3 spans 13 residues. Germline V gene sequence: CDR1 MGHRA, CDR2 YSYEKL. Trimming shortened V by 3 bases and J by 0 bases, and 6 bases separated the two germline ends. CDR3 in amino acids: CASSHPSSYEQYF. The DNA for the CDR3 is TGCGCCAGCAGCCACCCCAGCTCCTACGAGCAGTACTTC.

Sample share makes this clonotype medium-sized. V gene TRBV11-2 combines with J gene TRBJ2-7; 12 nucleotides agree with TRBD2. This CDR3 has 16 residues. The ends lost 5 bases at V and 4 bases at J; junction bases unmatched: 9. The germline V gene has CDR1 SGHAT and CDR2 FQNNGV. The CDR3 spells CASSLGLAGMGYEQYF. Written as DNA, the CDR3 is TGTGCCAGCAGCCTCGGACTAGCGGGGATGGGATACGAGCAGTACTTC.

Ten or more counts support this clonotype. CDR3 residues: CASSQARLAGVHEQFF. In DNA form, the CDR3 reads TGTGCCAGCAGCCAAGCTCGACTAGCGGGAGTCCATGAGCAGTTCTTC. The gene calls are TRBV3-1 and TRBJ2-1; 12 bases line up with TRBD2. Germline CDR1 is LGHDT and CDR2 is YNNKEL (reference sequence). The CDR3 is 16 residues long. The ends lost 1 base at V and 8 bases at J; junction bases unmatched: 6.

The CDR3 spells CASKTSGRYEQYF. In DNA form, the CDR3 reads TGTGCCAGCAAGACTAGCGGGAGGTACGAGCAGTACTTC. The chain is built from TRBV6-2 or TRBV6-3 and TRBJ2-7, with 13 bases that match TRBD2. The CDR3 runs 13 residues. The V segment lost 7 bases and the J segment 4 bases; nucleotides outside the gene matches: 1. Germline CDR1 is MNHEY and CDR2 is SVGEGT.

This clonotype was observed many times. The chain links TRBV15 to TRBJ2-6; the D is unclear. The CDR3 contains 19 residues. V lost 5 bases, J lost 0 bases, and 20 bases lay in between. CDR1 and CDR2 (germline): LNHNV, YYDKDF (reference sequence). This CDR3 is CATSGASGPHYSGANVLTF. CDR3 nucleotides: TGTGCCACCAGCGGCGCCTCCGGACCGCACTACTCTGGGGCCAACGTCCTGACTTTC.

This clonotype was detected many times. The CDR3 DNA sequence: TGTGCCAGCAGCCTCGAAAGGAGGAGTGAGCAGTACTTC. It encodes CASSLERRSEQYF. The V and J genes are TRBV14 and TRBJ2-7, with TRBD2 as a possible D gene (5 bases). The germline CDR1 and CDR2 sequences are SGHDN and FVKESK. V lost 4 bases to trimming and J lost 7 bases, with 14 bases between them. This CDR3 is 13 amino acids long.

Ten or more counts support this clonotype. The rearrangement joins TRBV6-2 or TRBV6-3 to TRBJ2-7; the D is unclear. Germline V gives CDR1 MNHEY, CDR2 SVGEGT. The CDR3 loop spans 15 amino acids. The germline V and J ends were trimmed by 6 bases and 0 bases, with 15 bases remaining between them. CDR3: CASSNSATGSYEQYF. The CDR3 DNA sequence: TGTGCCAGCAGCAACTCCGCGACGGGCTCCTACGAGCAGTACTTC.

As concerns this clonotype: One base separates it from a far larger clone, so it is likely a read error. In DNA, the CDR3 is TGTGCCAGCAGCAACAAGCAGGTTAGCTCCTACGAGCAGTTCTTC. It translates to CASSNKQVSSYEQFF. The chain carries TRBV13 and TRBJ2-1, with D hard to call. Germline values: CDR1 PRHDT, CDR2 FYEKMQ (reference sequence). The CDR3 totals 15 residues. V was pared by 5 bases and J by 10 bases, with 21 bases between.

Points on this clonotype: A far more abundant clone sits one base away, making this likely a read error. The rearrangement joins TRBV2 to TRBJ2-1; tentative D call: TRBD1 (5 bases). Trimming took off 6 bases at V and 10 bases at J, with 13 bases between the two ends. CDR1 SNHLY and CDR2 FYNNEI come from the germline V gene. The CDR3 extends over 12 amino acids. Written as DNA, the CDR3 is TGTGCCAGCAGACGACAGTCCTACGAGCAGTTCTTC. It is translated as CASRRQSYEQFF.

This clonotype was seen repeatedly, ten times or more. The gene calls are TRBV7-6 and TRBJ2-1; a possible D gene is TRBD2 (5 bases). Germline values: CDR1 SGHVS, CDR2 FNYEAQ. Between the trimmed V and J ends, which lost 7 bases and 10 bases, there was a span of 14 bases. There are 12 residues in the CDR3. The CDR3 nucleotides read TGTGCCAGCACCACCCAATCGGGGGAGCAGTTCTTC. Amino acids: CASTTQSGEQFF. Full variable domain (outside the CDR3, taken from reference TRBV7-6 and TRBJ2-1): GAGVSQSPRYKVTKRGQDVALRCDPISGHVSLYWYRQALGQGPEFLTYFNYEAQQDKSGLPNDRFSAERPEGSISTLTIQRTEQRDSAMYRCASTTQSGEQFFGPGTRLTVL.

This clonotype came up many times. The chain links TRBV5-1 to TRBJ1-2; TRBD1 agrees at 8 bases. The CDR3 runs to 15 residues. The germline V gene has CDR1 SGHRS and CDR2 YFSETQ. V shed 0 bases and J 3 bases; nucleotides not matched to a gene: 4. CDR3 amino acids: CASSLAAGQDYGYTF. The DNA of the CDR3 is TGCGCCAGCAGCTTGGCAGCGGGACAGGACTATGGCTACACCTTC.

This clonotype occurred many times. The rearrangement joins TRBV19 to TRBJ2-6; weak D call: TRBD2 (5 bases). CDR3 length: 17 residues. V lost 6 bases to trimming and J lost 3 bases, with 18 bases between them. CDR1 and CDR2 from the germline V gene are LNHDA and SQIVND (reference sequence). Written as DNA, the CDR3 is TGTGCCAGTAGCTCGGACTCCCCGGGGATTGGGGCCAACGTCCTGACTTTC. It specifies CASSSDSPGIGANVLTF.

In regard to this clonotype: This likely stems from a read error, as it lies one base from a far larger clone. The chain links TRBV13 to TRBJ1-4, with D tentatively TRBD1 (6 bases). With 7 bases removed from V and 8 bases from J, the gap between germline ends came to 14 bases. The CDR3 is 13 residues long. Germline CDR1 reads PRHDT; CDR2 reads FYEKMQ (reference sequence). CDR3 in DNA: TGTGCCAGCAAGAGACAGGATCAGGAAAAACTGTTTTTT. This gives the protein CASKRQDQEKLFF.

The rearrangement joins TRBV24-1 to TRBJ2-2; 9 bases fit TRBD1. Germline CDR1 reads KGHDR; CDR2 reads SFDVKD. J gave up 3 bases and V 4 bases, and 5 bases lay outside the gene matches. CDR3 length equals 16 residues. The DNA of the CDR3 is TGTGCCACCAGTGAGCTGACAGGGGGGGACACCGGGGAGCTGTTTTTT. Its protein is CATSELTGGDTGELFF.

This clonotype was seen at least ten times. The chain joins TRBV14 to TRBJ2-1, with 7 bases matching TRBD2. Per germline, CDR1 SGHDN and CDR2 FVKESK. V was clipped by 4 bases and J by 1 base; unmatched bases: 13. The length of the CDR3 is 18 residues. CDR3: CASSPLGGSSVSYNEQFF. The CDR3 DNA reads as TGTGCCAGCAGCCCCCTGGGCGGGAGTAGCGTTTCCTACAATGAGCAGTTCTTC.

This chain links TRBV4-1 with TRBJ1-2; 7 bases are shared with TRBD1. V lost 2 bases to trimming and J lost 5 bases; unmatched junction nucleotides: 11. The V gene's germline CDR1 is MGHRA and CDR2 YSYEKL. The CDR3 totals 16 residues. This CDR3 reads CASSQISQGEGYGYTF. Here the CDR3 DNA reads TGCGCCAGCAGCCAAATTTCGCAGGGGGAAGGGTATGGCTACACCTTC.

In its sample, this clonotype was seen many times. The CDR3 nucleotides read TGCAGTGCTAGGGGGGCCCACTACAATGAGCAGTTCTTC. It is translated as CSARGAHYNEQFF. This chain joins TRBV20-1 and TRBJ2-1; a possible D gene is TRBD1 (6 bases). The germline CDR1 and CDR2 sequences are DFQATT and SNEGSKA (reference sequence). V lost 3 bases, J lost 3 bases, and 9 bases lay in between. The CDR3 contains 13 residues.